Each of the 5 T cell receptor beta chains below was sequenced from the same sample in a study of low-dose radiotherapy and immunotherapy resistance in tumors (dated by TCRdb to between 2021 and 2024). The sequencer listed for this sample is Illumina HiSeq 2500. To make first-strand cDNA, Superscript III was used along with a set of TRAV- and TRBV-specific primers so that both the TCRalpha and TCRbeta chains were covered. TCRs were amplified with Phusion for around 20 PCR cycles using a constant-region primer together with the adapter attached to the V primers. Using fastp at Q25 and MiXCR, TCRdb reprocessed the public reads and kept productive beta chains. Each record represents a unique CDR3 protein, reported with the most common genes and DNA among its rows. This sample gives under 35,000 distinct CDR3 sequences in total; around 54% of them show up just once. The ten largest clones take up approximately 5.4% of the sample.

The time point label of this sample denotes: after trial treatment. The treatment or condition label on this specimen signifies: LDRT plus nivolumab, ipilimumab, low-dose cyclophosphamide and aspirin (RACIN trial). The source material was PBMCs, sampled after low-dose radiotherapy plus immunotherapy. All receptors come from a male donor with gallbladder cancer.

At least ten counts were recorded for this clonotype. This chain uses TRBV7-2 with TRBJ2-7, with D possibly being TRBD2 (6 bases). Trimming stripped 2 bases from V and 3 bases from J, with 8 bases between. The CDR3 is made up of 13 amino acids. Germline lookup yields CDR1 SGHTA and CDR2 FQGNSA. The CDR3 DNA reads as TGTGCCAGCAGCTTAATGGGGGGCTACGAGCAGTACTTC. This codes for CASSLMGGYEQYF.

This clonotype has more than one count but fewer than ten. The J gene is TRBJ2-5, the V gene TRBV9, with TRBD1 matching 8 bases. CDR1 SGDLS and CDR2 YYNGEE come from the germline V gene. CDR3 size: 14 residues. The ends lost 3 bases at V and 4 bases at J; junction bases unmatched: 5. CDR3 protein: CASSARDRRETQYF. CDR3 nucleotides: TGTGCCAGCAGCGCACGGGACAGGAGAGAGACCCAGTACTTC.

The rearrangement uses TRBV11-2 and TRBJ1-6; D remains ambiguous. V lost 0 bases to trimming and J lost 9 bases, with 12 bases between them. This CDR3 has 15 residues. Germline-derived CDR1 and CDR2 are SGHAT and FQNNGV. CDR3 region: CASSLESGYRSPLHF. The CDR3 nucleotides are TGTGCCAGCAGCTTAGAGTCGGGCTATCGTTCACCCCTCCACTTT.

By share, this clonotype ranks as medium-sized. The gene calls are TRBV5-1 and TRBJ2-1; tentatively, D is TRBD2 (6 bases). The CDR3 covers 17 residues. The V end was cut by 0 bases, the J end by 0 bases, with 13 bases between. Germline loops: CDR1 SGHRS, CDR2 YFSETQ. The chain's CDR3 is CASSLAGGFSSYNEQFF. Written as DNA, the CDR3 is TGCGCCAGCAGCTTGGCCGGGGGTTTCTCCTCCTACAATGAGCAGTTCTTC. Looking up the rest from reference TRBV5-1 and TRBJ2-1 gives the full variable domain: KAGVTQTPRYLIKTRGQQVTLSCSPISGHRSVSWYQQTPGQGLQFLFEYFSETQRNKGNFPGRFSGRQFSNSRSEMNVSTLELGDSALYLCASSLAGGFSSYNEQFFGPGTRLTVL.

This clonotype was counted a single time. This chain uses TRBV5-5 with TRBJ2-5, with unresolved D. The ends were cut back, 3 bases at V and 1 base at J, with 13 bases in the middle. CDR3 length: 15 amino acids. CDR1 and CDR2 (germline): SGHKS, YYEKEE (reference sequence). CDR3 bases: TGTGCCAGCAGCTCGCAGAGGTACAGCCAAGAGACCCAGTACTTC. Its translation is CASSSQRYSQETQYF.